The 2 T cell receptor beta chains listed next were all sequenced from one sample in a study of T cells after yellow fever vaccination. TCRdb re-called the 5' RACE reads through MiXCR, storing one row per CDR3 protein. The data show around 300,000 distinct CDR3 sequences, with 3.5% to 5% seen just once and approximately 19% held by the top ten. The input for sequencing was PBMCs, taken 15 days after the yellow fever booster vaccination. The receptors were gathered from a man younger than 35 who received the YFV17D yellow fever vaccine.

V and J are TRBV3-1 and TRBJ2-6; 9 bases agree with TRBD1. J gave up 0 bases and V 2 bases, and 8 bases lay outside the gene matches. Germline V gene data show CDR1 as LGHDT and CDR2 as YNNKEL (reference sequence). The CDR3 spans 19 residues. The CDR3 bases are TGTGCCAGCAGCCAATATTCCGGGACAGGGAGCTCTGGGGCCAACGTCCTGACTTTC. This codes for CASSQYSGTGSSGANVLTF.

This clonotype was counted at least ten times. The rearrangement joins TRBV4-3 to TRBJ1-4, with D possibly TRBD1 on 5 matching bases. Germline loops: CDR1 LGHNA, CDR2 YSLEER. The V and J ends lost 4 bases and 0 bases respectively, with 21 bases between them. The CDR3 has 19 amino acids. This CDR3 is CASSRPPRSGSATNEKLFF. DNA of the CDR3: TGCGCCAGCAGCCGCCCCCCGAGGTCAGGGAGTGCAACTAATGAAAAACTGTTTTTT.